The 16 T cell receptor beta chains listed next were all sequenced from one sample in a study of OX40 agonist ivuxolimab in advanced cancers. Using immunoSEQ multiplex PCR, the repertoire was profiled, and TCRdb retains in-frame clones only, with some absent. The data contain some 17,000 clones, about 88% of them singletons. The specimen comprised CD4+ or CD8+ T cells sorted from blood, sampled in a trial of the OX40 agonist ivuxolimab. The receptors were gathered from an adult with an advanced solid tumor such as melanoma, head and neck, liver or kidney cancer.

The chain joins TRBV5-1 to TRBJ2-7; no reliable D call. The CDR3 totals 15 residues. V shed 0 bases and J shed 6 bases, with 16 bases lying between them. Germline assignment: CDR1 SGHRS and CDR2 YFSETQ. CDR3 nucleotide sequence: TGCGCCAGCAGCTTGGAAGGACGGACCACTGGCGAGCAGTACTTC. Protein product: CASSLEGRTTGEQYF.

The V gene is TRBV19, the J gene TRBJ2-1; D perhaps matches TRBD2 (5 bases). This CDR3 has 14 residues. Germline loops: CDR1 LNHDA, CDR2 SQIVND (reference sequence). Trimming stripped 0 bases from V and 12 bases from J, with 15 bases between. CDR3 in DNA: TGTGCCAGTAGTATAGAGGGTCCTAGAGAGGGGCAGTTCTTC. Protein: CASSIEGPREGQFF.

The genes are TRBV9 and TRBJ2-3; D gene ambiguous. Germline loops: CDR1 SGDLS, CDR2 YYNGEE. This CDR3 spans 15 amino acids. V lost 0 bases, J lost 3 bases, and 11 bases lay in between. The CDR3 DNA reads as TGTGCCAGCAGCGTAGTATCAGGACGAACAGATACGCAGTATTTT. Its protein is CASSVVSGRTDTQYF.

This clone showed up just once. The chain links TRBV5-4 to TRBJ1-5; perhaps TRBD1 as D (5 bases). Trimming shortened V by 5 bases and J by 6 bases, and 15 bases separated the two germline ends. CDR3 length: 14 residues. The germline gives CDR1 SGHNT, CDR2 YYREEE (reference sequence). The CDR3 spells CASSSGVDSQPQHF. CDR3 nucleotide sequence: TGTGCCAGCAGTTCCGGAGTAGACAGTCAGCCCCAGCATTTT.

The chain has TRBV27 and TRBJ1-5; D perhaps matches TRBD1 (5 bases). The germline V and J ends were trimmed by 8 bases and 3 bases, with 17 bases remaining between them. This CDR3 region has 15 residues. CDR1 is MNHEY, CDR2 SMNVEV, per germline (reference sequence). In DNA, the CDR3 is TGTGCCAGCGGCCCCTACGGGACGACCAATCAGCCCCAGCATTTT. Protein: CASGPYGTTNQPQHF.

J is TRBJ2-5 and V is TRBV7-7; the D is unclear. V lost 1 base, J lost 1 base, and 7 bases lay in between. CDR3 length: 14 residues. The germline V gene has CDR1 SSHAT and CDR2 FNYEAQ (reference sequence). The CDR3 region has the DNA TGTGCCAGCAGCTTAGGAACATCCCAAGAGACCCAGTACTTC. Protein sequence: CASSLGTSQETQYF.

The chain joins TRBV7-2 to TRBJ2-7; 11 bases match TRBD2. The junction had 12 bases not matched to a gene; V was cut back by 6 bases and J by 5 bases. Germline V CDR1 and CDR2: SGHTA, FQGNSA. The CDR3 loop spans 16 amino acids. The CDR3 bases are TGTGCCAGCAGGCCCACTAGCGGGGGTGCCCTCGACGAGCAGTACTTC. Encoded protein: CASRPTSGGALDEQYF.

This clone was seen just once. The V call is TRBV5-1, the J call TRBJ1-1, with TRBD1 matching over 8 bases. Per the germline V gene, CDR1 is SGHRS and CDR2 is YFSETQ. The V segment lost 4 bases and the J segment 1 base; nucleotides outside the gene matches: 3. The CDR3 sequence is 14 residues long. CDR3 residues: CASSTGQENTEAFF. The CDR3 bases are TGCGCCAGCAGCACGGGACAGGAGAACACTGAAGCTTTCTTT.

The CDR3 bases are TGTGCCAGCAGTGAAGTTGGTGGCAGCGCCTACGAGCAGTACTTC. Protein sequence: CASSEVGGSAYEQYF. The genes are TRBV6-1 and TRBJ2-7; no reliable D call. V was shortened by 1 base and J by 2 bases, with 12 bases between the two germline ends. The CDR3 length is 15 residues. Germline V gene data show CDR1 as MNHNS and CDR2 as SASEGT.

Only one count was recorded for this clone. The V gene is TRBV6-5, the J gene TRBJ2-2, with a weak D call TRBD2 (6 bases). Germline V gene lookup returns CDR1 MNHEY and CDR2 SVGAGI. The CDR3 totals 14 residues. The V gene lost 5 bases and the J gene lost 4 bases, with 11 bases spanning the gap. The DNA for the CDR3 is TGTGCCAGCAGTCGGGGGACCATCACCGGGGAGCTGTTTTTT. Protein product: CASSRGTITGELFF.

The chain uses TRBV29-1 and TRBJ2-6, with D unclear. Germline assignment: CDR1 SQVTM and CDR2 ANQGSEA. This CDR3 has 15 amino acids. V lost 5 bases to trimming and J lost 0 bases, with 11 bases between them. CDR3 region: CSVLGLSSGANVLTF. The CDR3 DNA sequence: TGCAGCGTTCTGGGGTTGAGCTCTGGGGCCAACGTCCTGACTTTC.

The V call is TRBV4-1, the J call TRBJ2-3, with 7 bases matching TRBD1. The J segment lost 0 bases and the V segment lost 4 bases, leaving 4 bases of the junction unmatched. Germline V gene lookup returns CDR1 MGHRA and CDR2 YSYEKL. The CDR3 runs to 15 residues. For the CDR3, the DNA is TGCGCCAGCAGCCCGGGACAGTTAAGCACAGATACGCAGTATTTT. Amino acid sequence: CASSPGQLSTDTQYF.

This clone was seen once. As DNA, the CDR3 is TGTGCCAGTCGACTTACAGAGTTAGCTGAAGCTTTCTTT. Protein product: CASRLTELAEAFF. The V and J genes are TRBV2 and TRBJ1-1; D is unresolved. The CDR3 length is 13 residues. Looked up from germline, CDR1 is SNHLY and CDR2 is FYNNEI. The V and J ends lost 9 bases and 6 bases respectively, with 17 bases between them.

The table lists this clone with a few counts. The V gene is TRBV19, the J gene TRBJ1-3; D ambiguous. CDR1 is LNHDA and CDR2 is SQIVND in the germline V gene (reference sequence). This CDR3 has 14 amino acids. Here the CDR3 DNA reads TGTGCTACTCGCTTAGGCAGTTCTGGAAACACCATATATTTT. Translated: CATRLGSSGNTIYF.

The rearrangement links TRBV5-5 to TRBJ2-2; TRBD1 matches at 9 bases. J was trimmed by 6 bases and V by 3 bases; bases with no gene match: 3. The germline V gene encodes CDR1 SGHKS and CDR2 YYEKEE (reference sequence). The CDR3 spans 14 residues. This CDR3 is CASSWTGAAGELFF. The CDR3 DNA follows: TGTGCCAGCAGCTGGACAGGGGCGGCCGGGGAGCTGTTTTTT.

The chain carries TRBV5-1 and TRBJ2-2; 14 bases map to TRBD2. Germline loops: CDR1 SGHRS, CDR2 YFSETQ. The trim removed 3 bases at V and 5 bases at J, leaving 6 bases unmatched. The CDR3 contains 17 residues. CDR3 in amino acids: CASSSIGLAGGTGELFF. CDR3 coding DNA: TGCGCCAGCAGCTCGATAGGACTAGCGGGAGGAACCGGGGAGCTGTTTTTT.